These 4 T cell receptor beta chains were all obtained from the same sample, sequenced in a study of T-cell reconstitution after alpha-beta-depleted transplantation in children. This sample's TCRbeta library carried unique molecular identifier barcodes. MiXCR, run by TCRdb on the PCR reads, gives a single entry per CDR3 protein. The table lists around 380,000 distinct CDR3 sequences, approximately 11% of them singletons, with 4.5% to 6.5% in the top ten. This material consisted of PBMCs from the stem cell graft donor, taken from the stem cell graft. Receptors originate from a human donor who donated a stem cell graft to a child with acute myeloid leukemia.

This clonotype was seen a handful of times. This sequence joins TRBV20-1 and TRBJ2-3; possibly TRBD1 for D (5 bases). V was pared by 0 bases and J by 5 bases, with 15 bases between. This CDR3 is 15 amino acids long. Germline V gene data show CDR1 as DFQATT and CDR2 as SNEGSKA (reference sequence). The CDR3 sequence is CSARDRGLPGDTQYF. In nucleotides, the CDR3 is TGCAGTGCTAGAGATAGGGGTCTACCAGGAGATACGCAGTATTTT.

The chain employs TRBV4-1 and TRBJ2-2; D remains unclear. This CDR3 region has 14 residues. Germline CDR1 and CDR2: MGHRA and YSYEKL. Trimming pared 1 base from V and 6 bases from J, leaving 9 bases between. DNA for the CDR3: TGCGCCAGCAGCCAAGTGGCTTGGGCCGGGGAGCTGTTTTTT. Protein product: CASSQVAWAGELFF.

The V call is TRBV5-1, the J call TRBJ2-2; 7 bases fit TRBD1. The junction had 8 bases not matched to a gene; V was cut back by 0 bases and J by 6 bases. The CDR3 runs 16 residues. Germline-derived CDR1 and CDR2 are SGHRS and YFSETQ. Here the CDR3 reads CASSLGRGPYSGELFF. CDR3 DNA sequence: TGCGCCAGCAGCTTGGGTAGGGGGCCTTACTCCGGGGAGCTGTTTTTT. The entire variable domain, with the rest obtained from reference TRBV5-1 and TRBJ2-2, is as follows: KAGVTQTPRYLIKTRGQQVTLSCSPISGHRSVSWYQQTPGQGLQFLFEYFSETQRNKGNFPGRFSGRQFSNSRSEMNVSTLELGDSALYLCASSLGRGPYSGELFFGEGSRLTVL.

This clonotype appeared many times. The chain carries TRBV5-1 and TRBJ1-2; D may be TRBD1 (5 bases). The V and J ends lost 1 base and 4 bases respectively, with 14 bases between them. The CDR3 covers 15 residues. The germline CDR1 and CDR2 sequences are SGHRS and YFSETQ. The chain's CDR3 is CASSLLQGPSYGYTF. CDR3 bases: TGCGCCAGCAGCTTGCTTCAGGGTCCTAGCTATGGCTACACCTTC.